Below, 16 T cell receptor beta chains from the same sample are listed, as sequenced in a study of vaccination and CD4 T cells after COVID-19. The antigens these receptors bind are not known. Cultured CD4+ T-cell DNA underwent Oncomine TCR Beta short-read sequencing. From the PCR reads, TCRdb called clonotypes with MiXCR, one entry per CDR3 protein. Found here are 9,500 to 15,000 distinct CDR3 sequences, approximately 54% of them singletons; the top ten hold roughly 17%. This sample's treatment: approximately nine-day PBMC culture with coronavirus spike peptide pools or control peptides (ViraFEST assay). Sequenced material: cultured CD4+ T cells from blood, taken after SARS-CoV-2 vaccination. These receptors originate from a human donor with COVID-19.

The chain is built from TRBV10-3 and TRBJ2-5; TRBD1 or TRBD2 may be the D gene (6 bases each). The germline V gene encodes CDR1 ENHRY and CDR2 SYGVKD. The V and J ends lost 6 bases and 3 bases respectively, with 11 bases between them. The CDR3 consists of 13 residues. In DNA, the CDR3 is TGTGCCATCAGAACGGGGGCCGAAGAGACCCAGTACTTC. Encoded protein: CAIRTGAEETQYF.

The chain uses TRBV28 and TRBJ2-2; 12 bases align to TRBD1. Trimming at V came to 11 bases and at J to 6 bases, leaving 7 bases not matched to a gene. The CDR3 runs 14 residues. Per the germline V gene, CDR1 is MDHEN and CDR2 is SYDVKM. This chain's CDR3 is CAGAGTGGSGELFF. CDR3 in DNA: TGTGCCGGAGCCGGGACAGGGGGCTCCGGGGAGCTGTTTTTT.

This sequence joins TRBV20-1 and TRBJ2-4; D gene uncertain. Germline CDR1 DFQATT, CDR2 SNEGSKA (reference sequence). The CDR3 has 10 residues. V was clipped by 6 bases and J by 7 bases, with 7 bases between them. The CDR3 bases are TGCAGTGCCGTGGGGAACATTCAGTACTTC. Protein product: CSAVGNIQYF.

Details on this clonotype: One end of the junction is discordant with germline, which a read error may explain. The genes are TRBV28 and TRBJ1-5, with D possibly being TRBD1 (5 bases). From germline, CDR1 is MDHEN and CDR2 SYDVKM. The CDR3 has 13 residues. The CDR3 region is CASSLTPGQPRHF. The CDR3 DNA reads as TGTGCCAGCAGTTTAACCCCAGGGCAGCCCCGGCATTTT. Together with reference TRBV28 and TRBJ1-5, the CDR3 gives the full variable domain: DVKVTQSSRYLVKRTGEKVFLECVQDMDHENMFWYRQDPGLGLRLIYFSYDVKMKEKGDIPEGYSVSREKKERFSLILESASTNQTSMYLCASSLTPGQPRHFGDGTRLSIL.

The CDR3 coding sequence is TGTGCCAGCAGACCCGGGGCCCGCCTGGGGAACACTGAAGCTTTCTTT. Translation: CASRPGARLGNTEAFF. V gene TRBV28 combines with J gene TRBJ1-1; weak D call: TRBD1 (5 bases). Trimming left V 6 bases short and J 1 base short, with 18 bases between. The CDR3 covers 16 residues. In germline, CDR1 is MDHEN, CDR2 SYDVKM.

This clonotype was detected only a few times. The chain is built from TRBV11-2 and TRBJ1-6; no firm D call. Looked up from germline, CDR1 is SGHAT and CDR2 is FQNNGV. V was cut by 2 bases and J by 14 bases, with 19 bases left in between. The CDR3 sequence is 15 residues long. CDR3 nucleotides: TGTGCCAGCAGCTTATTAGGCAGTTCTAATTCGGCCCTCCACTTT. Translating gives CASSLLGSSNSALHF.

This clonotype was detected only a few times. The V call is TRBV7-2, the J call TRBJ2-2, with a weak D call TRBD1 (6 bases). The length of the CDR3 is 15 residues. CDR1 is SGHTA and CDR2 is FQGNSA in the germline V gene. V lost 6 bases to trimming and J lost 4 bases, with 15 bases between them. CDR3 residues: CASSTGTPLTGELFF. The DNA for the CDR3 is TGTGCCAGCAGTACCGGGACACCTCTCACCGGGGAGCTGTTTTTT. The complete variable domain, with remaining parts taken from reference TRBV7-2 and TRBJ2-2, reads GAGVSQSPSNKVTEKGKDVELRCDPISGHTALYWYRQSLGQGLEFLIYFQGNSAPDKSGLPSDRFSAERTGGSVSTLTIQRTQQEDSAVYLCASSTGTPLTGELFFGEGSRLTVL.

The rearrangement uses TRBV5-5 and TRBJ2-5; tentatively, D is TRBD1 (6 bases). V shed 0 bases and J shed 4 bases, with 7 bases lying between them. The CDR3 consists of 13 residues. The germline V gene encodes CDR1 SGHKS and CDR2 YYEKEE (reference sequence). The CDR3 DNA follows: TGTGCCAGCAGCTTGGCAGGGGCAGAGACCCAGTACTTC. Its translation is CASSLAGAETQYF.

This clonotype appeared a few times. The rearrangement uses TRBV5-8 and TRBJ1-6, with TRBD1 matching over 9 bases. The CDR3 loop spans 15 amino acids. Germline CDR1 is SGHTS and CDR2 is YDEGEE. Trimming removed 1 base from V and 10 bases from J; junction bases left unmatched: 6. This CDR3 reads CASSLPGTGPSPLHF. The DNA of the CDR3 is TGTGCCAGCAGCTTGCCCGGGACAGGGCCCTCACCCCTCCACTTT.

V usage is TRBV12-3 or TRBV12-4 and J usage is TRBJ1-1; D is ambiguous. This CDR3 is built from 13 residues. Trimming shortened V by 7 bases and J by 7 bases, and 16 bases separated the two germline ends. The CDR3 reads CASTVGGSSEAFF. As DNA, the CDR3 is TGTGCCAGCACTGTGGGAGGGTCTAGTGAAGCTTTCTTT.

The chain employs TRBV7-2 and TRBJ1-2, with a possible D match to TRBD1 (6 bases). The germline gives CDR1 SGHTA, CDR2 FQGNSA. This CDR3 spans 15 amino acids. Trimming took off 1 base at V and 4 bases at J, with 13 bases between the two ends. Here the CDR3 reads CASSLGMTGSYGYTF. The CDR3 region has the DNA TGTGCCAGCAGCTTAGGCATGACAGGTTCCTATGGCTACACCTTC.

The chain recombines TRBV2 with TRBJ1-5; weak D call: TRBD1 (5 bases). V lost 7 bases to trimming and J lost 2 bases, with 12 bases between them. Germline CDR1 and CDR2: SNHLY and FYNNEI. The CDR3 sequence is 14 residues long. This CDR3 reads CASMGDTRNQPQHF. In DNA form, the CDR3 reads TGTGCCAGCATGGGGGATACCCGCAATCAGCCCCAGCATTTT.

V and J are TRBV19 and TRBJ2-5; perhaps TRBD1 as D (5 bases). Trimming removed 1 base at V and 1 base at J, with 7 bases between. The CDR3 has 14 amino acids. Germline V gives CDR1 LNHDA, CDR2 SQIVND (reference sequence). CDR3 protein: CASSIGQSQETQYF. CDR3 nucleotide sequence: TGTGCCAGTAGTATAGGACAGTCCCAAGAGACCCAGTACTTC.

This clonotype was counted once. The chain combines TRBV5-1 with TRBJ2-3; 8 bases agree with TRBD1. The germline V gene has CDR1 SGHRS and CDR2 YFSETQ. Germline trimming cut 5 bases from V and 0 bases from J; bases unmatched to any gene: 5. The CDR3 is made up of 15 amino acids. CDR3 DNA: TGCGCCAGCAGTTGGGGGACAGGAAGCACAGATACGCAGTATTTT. Protein product: CASSWGTGSTDTQYF.

Only one count was recorded for this clonotype. This chain uses TRBV6-2 or TRBV6-3 with TRBJ1-2, with 10 positions matching TRBD1. V dropped 6 bases and J dropped 7; count of bases not matched to a gene: 5. Germline V gene sequence: CDR1 MNHEY, CDR2 SVGEGT. This CDR3 region has 13 residues. This chain's CDR3 is CASRATGGGGYTF. The CDR3 nucleotides are TGTGCCAGCAGAGCGACAGGGGGCGGTGGCTACACCTTC.

The V and J genes are TRBV6-1 and TRBJ1-5; 9 nucleotides match TRBD1. V trimming: 4 bases; J trimming: 2 bases; junction bases outside the gene matches: 15. The CDR3 is made up of 19 amino acids. Germline V gene lookup returns CDR1 MNHNS and CDR2 SASEGT. CDR3 sequence reads: CASSAQAGQGSYGNQPQHF. DNA for the CDR3: TGTGCCAGCAGTGCGCAAGCGGGACAGGGTTCGTATGGCAATCAGCCCCAGCATTTT.